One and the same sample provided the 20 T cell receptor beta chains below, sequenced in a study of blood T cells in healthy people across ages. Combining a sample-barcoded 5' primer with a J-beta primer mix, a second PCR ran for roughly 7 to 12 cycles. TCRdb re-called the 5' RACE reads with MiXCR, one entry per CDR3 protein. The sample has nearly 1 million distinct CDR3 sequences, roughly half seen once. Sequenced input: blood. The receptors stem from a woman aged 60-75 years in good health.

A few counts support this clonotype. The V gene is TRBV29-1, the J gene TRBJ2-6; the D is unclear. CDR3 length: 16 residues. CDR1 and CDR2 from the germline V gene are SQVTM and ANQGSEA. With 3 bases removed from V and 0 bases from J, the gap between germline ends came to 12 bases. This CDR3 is CSVEPLRASGANVLTF. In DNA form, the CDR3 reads TGCAGCGTTGAGCCTCTTAGGGCCTCTGGGGCCAACGTCCTGACTTTC.

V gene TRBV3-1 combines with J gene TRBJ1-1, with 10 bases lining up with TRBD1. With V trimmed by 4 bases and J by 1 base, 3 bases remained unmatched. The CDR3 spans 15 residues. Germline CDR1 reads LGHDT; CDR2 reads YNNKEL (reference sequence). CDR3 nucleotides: TGTGCCAGCAGCCCCCGGGACAGGGGGAACACTGAAGCTTTCTTT. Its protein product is CASSPRDRGNTEAFF. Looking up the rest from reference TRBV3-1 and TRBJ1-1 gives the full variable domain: DTAVSQTPKYLVTQMGNDKSIKCEQNLGHDTMYWYKQDSKKFLKIMFSYNNKELIINETVPNRFSPKSPDKAHLNLHINSLELGDSAVYFCASSPRDRGNTEAFFGQGTRLTVV.

CDR3 nucleotide sequence: TGTGCCAGCAGCTTGGGTTTTAGCGTTAGCACAGATACGCAGTATTTT. It is translated as CASSLGFSVSTDTQYF. The chain couples TRBV5-5 to TRBJ2-3; the D gene is possibly TRBD2 (5 bases). Deletions cut 0 bases from V and 0 bases from J, with 11 bases between. Germline loops: CDR1 SGHKS, CDR2 YYEKEE (reference sequence). This CDR3 has 16 amino acids.

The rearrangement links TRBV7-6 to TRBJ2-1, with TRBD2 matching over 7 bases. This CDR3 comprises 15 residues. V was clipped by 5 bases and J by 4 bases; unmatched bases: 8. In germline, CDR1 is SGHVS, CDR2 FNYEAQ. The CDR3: CASSPTGGLYNEQFF. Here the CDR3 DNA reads TGTGCCAGCAGCCCCACGGGAGGATTGTACAATGAGCAGTTCTTC. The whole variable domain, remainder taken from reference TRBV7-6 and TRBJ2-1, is GAGVSQSPRYKVTKRGQDVALRCDPISGHVSLYWYRQALGQGPEFLTYFNYEAQQDKSGLPNDRFSAERPEGSISTLTIQRTEQRDSAMYRCASSPTGGLYNEQFFGPGTRLTVL.

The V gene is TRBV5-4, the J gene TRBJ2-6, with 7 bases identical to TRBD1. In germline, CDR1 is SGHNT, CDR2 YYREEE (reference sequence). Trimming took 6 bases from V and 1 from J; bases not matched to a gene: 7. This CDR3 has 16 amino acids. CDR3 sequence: CASKTGTYSGANVLTF. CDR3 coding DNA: TGTGCCAGCAAGACAGGGACCTATTCTGGGGCCAACGTCCTGACTTTC.

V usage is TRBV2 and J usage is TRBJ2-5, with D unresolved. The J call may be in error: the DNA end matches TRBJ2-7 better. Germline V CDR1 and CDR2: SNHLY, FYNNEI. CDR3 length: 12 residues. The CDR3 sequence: CASSEGWDEQYF. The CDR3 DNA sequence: TGTGCCAGCAGTGAAGGATGGGACGAGCAGTACTTC.

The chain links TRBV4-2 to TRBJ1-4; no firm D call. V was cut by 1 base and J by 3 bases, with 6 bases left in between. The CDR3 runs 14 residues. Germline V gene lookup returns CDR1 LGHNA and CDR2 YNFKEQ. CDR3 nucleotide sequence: TGTGCCAGCAGCCAAGGGGAGGCTAATGAAAAACTGTTTTTT. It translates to CASSQGEANEKLFF.

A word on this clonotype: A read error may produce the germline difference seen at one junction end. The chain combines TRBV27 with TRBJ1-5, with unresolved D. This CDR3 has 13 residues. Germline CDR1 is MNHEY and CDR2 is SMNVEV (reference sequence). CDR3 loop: CASRLHSNQPRHF. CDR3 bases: TGTGCCAGCAGGCTACATAGCAATCAGCCCCGGCATTTT.

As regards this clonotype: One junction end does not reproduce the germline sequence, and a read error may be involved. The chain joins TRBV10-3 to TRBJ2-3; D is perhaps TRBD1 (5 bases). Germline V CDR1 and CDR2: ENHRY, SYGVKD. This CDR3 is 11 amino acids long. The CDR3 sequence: CALRDTDTQYF. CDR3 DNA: TGTGCCCTCAGGGACACAGATACGCAGTATTTT.

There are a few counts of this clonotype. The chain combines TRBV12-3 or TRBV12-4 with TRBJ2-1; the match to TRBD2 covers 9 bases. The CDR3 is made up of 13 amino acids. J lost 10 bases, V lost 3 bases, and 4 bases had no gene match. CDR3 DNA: TGTGCCAGCAGTTTTGTGACTAGCGGCGAGCAGTTCTTC. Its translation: CASSFVTSGEQFF.

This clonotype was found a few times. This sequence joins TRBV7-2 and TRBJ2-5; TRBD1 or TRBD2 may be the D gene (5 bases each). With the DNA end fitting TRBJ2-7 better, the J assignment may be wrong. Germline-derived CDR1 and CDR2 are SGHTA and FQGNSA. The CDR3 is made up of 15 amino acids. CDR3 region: CASSLGSPPRGEQYF. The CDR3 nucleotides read TGTGCCAGCAGCTTGGGCAGTCCTCCGAGGGGCGAGCAGTACTTC.

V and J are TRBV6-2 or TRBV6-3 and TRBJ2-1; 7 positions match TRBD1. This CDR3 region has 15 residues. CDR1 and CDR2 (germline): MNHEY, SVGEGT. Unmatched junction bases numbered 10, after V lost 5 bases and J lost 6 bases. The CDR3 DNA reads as TGTGCCAGCAGTCACATCGGACAGGAGGCCAATGAGCAGTTCTTC. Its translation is CASSHIGQEANEQFF.

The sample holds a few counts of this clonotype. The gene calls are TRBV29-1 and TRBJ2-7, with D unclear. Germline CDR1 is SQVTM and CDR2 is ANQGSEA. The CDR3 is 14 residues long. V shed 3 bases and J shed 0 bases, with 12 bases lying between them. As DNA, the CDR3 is TGCAGCGTTGAGGGCAGTTCCAGCTCCTACGAGCAGTACTTC. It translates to CSVEGSSSSYEQYF.

CDR3 amino acids: CASTSRGTLQETQYF. CDR3 coding DNA: TGTGCCAGCACCTCTCGGGGGACACTACAAGAGACCCAGTACTTC. V and J are TRBV4-2 and TRBJ2-5; either TRBD1 or TRBD2 may supply D (6 bases each). Between the trimmed V and J ends, which lost 7 bases and 2 bases, there was a span of 17 bases. Germline V gives CDR1 LGHNA, CDR2 YNFKEQ. This CDR3 has 15 amino acids.

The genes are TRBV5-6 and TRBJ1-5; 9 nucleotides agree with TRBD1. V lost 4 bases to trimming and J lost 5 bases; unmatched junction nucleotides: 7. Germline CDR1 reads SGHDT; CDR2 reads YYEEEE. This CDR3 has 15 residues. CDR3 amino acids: CASSPGTGSDQPQHF. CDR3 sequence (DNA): TGTGCCAGCAGCCCCGGGACAGGGTCGGATCAGCCCCAGCATTTT.

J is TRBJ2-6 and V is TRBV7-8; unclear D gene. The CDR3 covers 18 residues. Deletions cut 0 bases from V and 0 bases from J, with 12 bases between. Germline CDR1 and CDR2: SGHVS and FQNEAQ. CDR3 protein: CASSLARNWGSGANVLTF. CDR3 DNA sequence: TGTGCCAGCAGCTTAGCCAGGAATTGGGGCTCTGGGGCCAACGTCCTGACTTTC. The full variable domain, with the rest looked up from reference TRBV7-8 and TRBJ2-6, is GAGVSQSPRYKVAKRGQDVALRCDPISGHVSLFWYQQALGQGPEFLTYFQNEAQLDKSGLPSDRFFAERPEGSVSTLKIQRTQQEDSAVYLCASSLARNWGSGANVLTFGAGSRLTVL.

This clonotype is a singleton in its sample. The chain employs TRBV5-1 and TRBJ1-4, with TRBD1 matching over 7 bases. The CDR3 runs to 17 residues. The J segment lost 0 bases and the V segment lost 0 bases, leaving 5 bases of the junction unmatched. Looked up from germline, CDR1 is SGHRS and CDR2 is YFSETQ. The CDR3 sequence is CASSLDRGLATNEKLFF. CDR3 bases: TGCGCCAGCAGCTTGGACAGGGGCCTTGCAACTAATGAAAAACTGTTTTTT.

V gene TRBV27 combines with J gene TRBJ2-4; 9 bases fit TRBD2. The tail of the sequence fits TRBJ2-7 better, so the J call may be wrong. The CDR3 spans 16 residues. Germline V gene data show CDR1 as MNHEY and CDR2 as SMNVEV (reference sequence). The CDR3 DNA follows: TGTGCCAGCAGTTCCCCCAGGCTAGCGGGAACCTACGAGCAGTACTTC. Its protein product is CASSSPRLAGTYEQYF.

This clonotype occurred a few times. The CDR3 loop is CASSRGRSGANVLTF. The CDR3 DNA follows: TGTGCCAGCAGTCGGGGGCGATCTGGGGCCAACGTCCTGACTTTC. The V and J genes are TRBV7-2 and TRBJ2-6, with D possibly being TRBD1 or TRBD2 (6 bases each). The CDR3 length is 15 residues. Per germline, CDR1 SGHTA and CDR2 FQGNSA. The V end lost 6 bases, the J end lost 1 base, and 10 bases lay between the germline ends.

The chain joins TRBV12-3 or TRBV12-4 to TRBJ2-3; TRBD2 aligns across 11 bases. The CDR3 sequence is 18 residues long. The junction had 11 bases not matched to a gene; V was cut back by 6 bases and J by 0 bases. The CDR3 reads CASRKSPLAGGSTDTQYF. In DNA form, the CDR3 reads TGTGCCAGCAGAAAATCCCCGCTAGCGGGGGGAAGCACAGATACGCAGTATTTT.